Shown below are 32 T cell receptor beta chains from a single sample sequenced in a study of blood T cell repertoires in COVID-19. TCRdb's copy holds only in-frame clones and misses some; the assay was immunoSEQ multiplex PCR. The sample has approximately 400,000 clones; about 89% are singletons. Material for sequencing was PBMCs or T cells enriched from blood (not recorded which). These receptors all come from a man aged 25-40 years who had recovered from COVID-19.

This chain links TRBV5-1 with TRBJ1-2, with 11 bases lining up with TRBD1. V was pared by 2 bases and J by 3 bases, with 9 bases of the junction left unmatched. This CDR3 has 17 residues. Germline V gene sequence: CDR1 SGHRS, CDR2 YFSETQ. The CDR3 is CASSFPGTGGIDYGYTF. DNA of the CDR3: TGCGCCAGCAGCTTCCCTGGGACAGGGGGTATAGACTATGGCTACACCTTC.

The chain employs TRBV6-6 and TRBJ1-6; no clear D. The CDR3 spans 13 residues. Germline CDR1 is MNHNY and CDR2 is SVGAGI (reference sequence). Deletions cut 4 bases from V and 7 bases from J, with 8 bases between. The CDR3 sequence is CASSSRVNSPLHF. CDR3 in DNA: TGTGCCAGCAGTTCTCGTGTAAATTCACCCCTCCACTTT.

The chain combines TRBV5-1 with TRBJ1-6; D possibly corresponds to TRBD1 (5 bases). Germline lookup yields CDR1 SGHRS and CDR2 YFSETQ. The CDR3 consists of 16 residues. Trimming removed 1 base from V and 7 bases from J, with 15 bases in between. DNA of the CDR3: TGCGCCAGCAGCTTGAGACCGGGGGGTGAGAATTCACCCCTCCACTTT. Translating it yields CASSLRPGGENSPLHF.

The chain uses TRBV6-4 and TRBJ1-2, with TRBD1 matching over 9 bases. Per germline, CDR1 MRHNA and CDR2 SNTAGT. Unmatched junction bases numbered 6, after V lost 4 bases and J lost 6 bases. The CDR3 loop spans 14 amino acids. The CDR3 spells CASSVTGTGNGYTF. The CDR3 DNA is TGTGCCAGCAGTGTCACCGGGACAGGGAATGGCTACACCTTC.

The V call is TRBV5-1, the J call TRBJ2-3, with a possible D match to TRBD1 (6 bases). This CDR3 comprises 17 residues. Trimming left V 4 bases short and J 5 bases short, with 23 bases between. Germline loops: CDR1 SGHRS, CDR2 YFSETQ. Written as DNA, the CDR3 is TGCGCCAGCAGCCCGGCCCGGTACAGGGTCAGAGTAGATACGCAGTATTTT. It yields the protein CASSPARYRVRVDTQYF.

This clone came up a few times. The chain combines TRBV6-2 or TRBV6-3 with TRBJ1-1; 7 bases are shared with TRBD1. The V gene's germline CDR1 is MNHEY and CDR2 SVGEGT. Trimming took 1 base from V and 5 from J; bases not matched to a gene: 10. CDR3 length: 16 residues. CDR3 amino acids: CASSYLLQGLGTEAFF. In DNA, the CDR3 is TGTGCCAGCAGTTACTTGTTACAGGGGTTGGGGACTGAAGCTTTCTTT.

V usage is TRBV10-3 and J usage is TRBJ2-7; 7 nucleotides line up with TRBD1. This CDR3 spans 17 amino acids. V shed 2 bases and J 0 bases; nucleotides not matched to a gene: 10. Germline CDR1 is ENHRY and CDR2 is SYGVKD. CDR3 amino acids: CAISEGKGTAVSYEQYF. CDR3 nucleotide sequence: TGTGCCATCAGTGAGGGTAAAGGGACAGCCGTCTCCTACGAGCAGTACTTC.

The chain has TRBV5-1 and TRBJ2-5, with D perhaps matching TRBD1 (6 bases). V lost 1 base and J lost 4, with 14 bases in between. Germline loops: CDR1 SGHRS, CDR2 YFSETQ. This CDR3 comprises 15 residues. CDR3 in amino acids: CASSLNPQGVETQYF. Written as DNA, the CDR3 is TGCGCCAGCAGCTTGAACCCACAGGGTGTAGAGACCCAGTACTTC.

The CDR3, as DNA: TGTGCCAGCAGTGGGCTCACTGGGAGGGACGGCTACACCTTC. Its protein is CASSGLTGRDGYTF. The chain links TRBV2 to TRBJ1-2, with D perhaps TRBD1 (5 bases). The CDR3 covers 14 residues. V lost 4 bases and J lost 8, with 17 bases in between. Per germline, CDR1 SNHLY and CDR2 FYNNEI.

The CDR3 nucleotides read TGTGCCAGCAGCGCCGGGACAGGGGTTTTATATGAGCAGTTCTTC. This encodes CASSAGTGVLYEQFF. J is TRBJ2-1 and V is TRBV9; 10 positions agree with TRBD1. Germline trimming cut 3 bases from V and 8 bases from J; bases unmatched to any gene: 8. The CDR3 runs 15 residues. Germline values: CDR1 SGDLS, CDR2 YYNGEE. Complete variable domain (other parts from reference TRBV9 and TRBJ2-1): DSGVTQTPKHLITATGQRVTLRCSPRSGDLSVYWYQQSLDQGLQFLIQYYNGEERAKGNILERFSAQQFPDLHSELNLSSLELGDSALYFCASSAGTGVLYEQFFGPGTRLTVL.

The chain uses TRBV7-9 and TRBJ1-6; D possibly corresponds to TRBD1 (5 bases). Trimming left V 1 base short and J 10 bases short, with 11 bases between. This CDR3 comprises 14 residues. Germline V CDR1 and CDR2: SEHNR, FQNEAQ (reference sequence). DNA of the CDR3: TGTGCCAGCAGCTTAGGGCAGGGCTTCTCACCCCTCCACTTT. Protein product: CASSLGQGFSPLHF.

The chain employs TRBV15 and TRBJ1-3; D is perhaps TRBD1 (5 bases). Germline CDR1 reads LNHNV; CDR2 reads YYDKDF (reference sequence). Trimming cost V 5 bases and J 0 bases, with 17 bases left between them. This CDR3 is 17 amino acids long. The CDR3 bases are TGTGCCACCAGCGACCTACAGGAGCGCTTCTCTGGAAACACCATATATTTT. It encodes CATSDLQERFSGNTIYF. Variable domain in full (rest from reference TRBV15 and TRBJ1-3): DAMVIQNPRYQVTQFGKPVTLSCSQTLNHNVMYWYQQKSSQAPKLLFHYYDKDFNNEADTPDNFQSRRPNTSFCFLDIRSPGLGDTAMYLCATSDLQERFSGNTIYFGEGSWLTVV.

The chain recombines TRBV5-1 with TRBJ2-3; 10 positions match TRBD1. J lost 6 bases, V lost 8 bases, and 12 bases had no gene match. Germline CDR1 is SGHRS and CDR2 is YFSETQ. The CDR3 is 15 residues long. DNA for the CDR3: TGCGCCAGTTCCACCGGGACAGGGGTATGGGATACGCAGTATTTT. Translating gives CASSTGTGVWDTQYF.

This rearrangement joins TRBV5-6 to TRBJ2-3; 10 bases agree with TRBD1. V lost 4 bases to trimming and J lost 2 bases; unmatched junction nucleotides: 7. The CDR3 has 16 amino acids. The germline V gene encodes CDR1 SGHDT and CDR2 YYEEEE. CDR3 region: CASSLTGGGYTDTQYF. The CDR3, as DNA: TGTGCCAGCAGCCTGACAGGGGGCGGTTACACAGATACGCAGTATTTT.

The J gene is TRBJ2-3, the V gene TRBV24-1, with TRBD1 as a possible D gene (5 bases). From germline, CDR1 is KGHDR and CDR2 SFDVKD. Deletions cut 3 bases from V and 3 bases from J, with 12 bases between. This CDR3 spans 15 amino acids. CDR3 DNA: TGTGCCACCAGTGATCCACAGGTTGGGACAGATACGCAGTATTTT. Translated: CATSDPQVGTDTQYF.

J is TRBJ1-2 and V is TRBV4-2; D uncertain. V was pared by 0 bases and J by 8 bases, with 10 bases between. CDR1 LGHNA and CDR2 YNFKEQ come from the germline V gene. The CDR3 totals 13 residues. The CDR3 DNA follows: TGTGCCAGCAGCCAAGAACAGAGCCTCGGCTACACCTTC. It is translated as CASSQEQSLGYTF.

This chain uses TRBV25-1 with TRBJ1-2, with D tentatively TRBD1 (5 bases). The germline V gene has CDR1 MGHDK and CDR2 SYGVNS. V lost 5 bases and J 7 bases, leaving 11 bases between the germline ends. The CDR3 consists of 12 residues. The CDR3 bases are TGTGCCAGCAGTCCTGGGGGGGGTGGCTACACCTTC. Its protein is CASSPGGGGYTF.

The chain employs TRBV5-4 and TRBJ1-1; the match to TRBD1 covers 8 bases. With 0 bases clipped from V and 6 bases from J, the junction kept 7 bases outside the gene matches. CDR1 SGHNT and CDR2 YYREEE come from the germline V gene (reference sequence). The CDR3 length is 15 residues. Written as DNA, the CDR3 is TGTGCCAGCAGCTTGGGTGGACAGGGAGTCTCTGAAGCTTTCTTT. Protein: CASSLGGQGVSEAFF. Based on the CDR3 plus reference TRBV5-4 and TRBJ1-1, the full variable domain is ETGVTQSPTHLIKTRGQQVTLRCSSQSGHNTVSWYQQALGQGPQFIFQYYREEENGRGNFPPRFSGLQFPNYSSELNVNALELDDSALYLCASSLGGQGVSEAFFGQGTRLTVV.

The chain carries TRBV5-1 and TRBJ2-5; possibly TRBD2 for D (6 bases). Deletions cut 0 bases from V and 4 bases from J, with 13 bases between. The CDR3 extends over 15 amino acids. Germline loops: CDR1 SGHRS, CDR2 YFSETQ. The CDR3 nucleotides are TGCGCCAGCAGCTTGGGGGACTTAGAAAGAGAGACCCAGTACTTC. This encodes CASSLGDLERETQYF. Looking up the rest from reference TRBV5-1 and TRBJ2-5 gives the full variable domain: KAGVTQTPRYLIKTRGQQVTLSCSPISGHRSVSWYQQTPGQGLQFLFEYFSETQRNKGNFPGRFSGRQFSNSRSEMNVSTLELGDSALYLCASSLGDLERETQYFGPGTRLLVL.

V and J are TRBV7-2 and TRBJ1-5; D not resolved. The CDR3 covers 14 residues. CDR1 is SGHTA, CDR2 FQGNSA, per germline. The V end lost 5 bases, the J end lost 7 bases, and 15 bases lay between the germline ends. CDR3 sequence reads: CASSRTEGGQPQHF. CDR3 nucleotides: TGTGCCAGCAGCAGAACAGAAGGTGGCCAGCCCCAGCATTTT.

The chain joins TRBV30 to TRBJ1-2; maybe TRBD1 (5 bases). This CDR3 is 13 amino acids long. Germline V gene lookup returns CDR1 GTSNPN and CDR2 SVGIG (reference sequence). The ends were cut back, 3 bases at V and 4 bases at J, with 12 bases in the middle. The CDR3 reads CAWRPRDSYGYTF. The CDR3 DNA reads TGTGCCTGGAGGCCGAGGGACTCCTATGGCTACACCTTC.

The rearrangement joins TRBV10-3 to TRBJ2-3; 9 nucleotides agree with TRBD2. Losses at the gene ends were 0 bases for V and 1 base for J; bases not matched to a gene: 5. This CDR3 comprises 17 residues. Germline CDR1 ENHRY, CDR2 SYGVKD. In nucleotides, the CDR3 is TGTGCCATCAGTGAGTCGGTGCGGGGGGGAGGCACAGATACGCAGTATTTT. As protein: CAISESVRGGGTDTQYF.

The chain combines TRBV21-1 with TRBJ1-3; the table's D call of TRBD1 was not tested on the DNA. TRBV21-1 is marked as a pseudogene. The CDR3 has 16 residues. CDR3 region: CASSKAQGFSGNTIYF. For the CDR3, the DNA is TGTGCCAGCAGCAAAGCGCAGGGGTTCTCTGGAAACACCATATATTTT.

The rearrangement links TRBV7-2 to TRBJ1-2; D is unresolved. The germline CDR1 and CDR2 sequences are SGHTA and FQGNSA. V was pared by 1 base and J by 3 bases, with 12 bases between. This CDR3 contains 15 residues. The CDR3 reads CASSLDQDSYYGYTF. The CDR3 DNA follows: TGTGCCAGCAGCTTAGACCAGGACTCGTACTATGGCTACACCTTC.

This chain links TRBV18 with TRBJ1-6; D unclear. Germline assignment: CDR1 KGHSH and CDR2 LQKENI. Trimming stripped 4 bases from V and 8 bases from J, with 18 bases between. The CDR3 runs to 16 residues. The CDR3 loop is CASSHDGGPGYSPLHF. In DNA form, the CDR3 reads TGTGCCAGCTCACATGATGGAGGCCCGGGATATTCACCCCTCCACTTT.

This clone was observed once. V is TRBV7-9 and J is TRBJ2-2, with 7 nucleotides matching TRBD1. Germline V CDR1 and CDR2: SEHNR, FQNEAQ (reference sequence). The V gene end was trimmed by 7 bases and the J gene end by 0 bases; junction bases not matched to a gene: 2. There are 14 residues in the CDR3. CDR3 in DNA: TGTGCCAGCATCGGGACAGCGAACACCGGGGAGCTGTTTTTT. This codes for CASIGTANTGELFF.

The chain employs TRBV13 and TRBJ2-7; D perhaps matches TRBD1 (5 bases). Germline assignment: CDR1 PRHDT and CDR2 FYEKMQ (reference sequence). Trimming removed 4 bases from V and 2 bases from J, with 15 bases in between. The CDR3 totals 15 residues. The CDR3 loop is CASSSRGASPYEQYF. CDR3 nucleotide sequence: TGTGCCAGCAGCTCCCGTGGGGCGTCCCCCTACGAGCAGTACTTC. The variable domain in full, with the rest retrieved from reference TRBV13 and TRBJ2-7, is AAGVIQSPRHLIKEKRETATLKCYPIPRHDTVYWYQQGPGQDPQFLISFYEKMQSDKGSIPDRFSAQQFSDYHSELNMSSLELGDSALYFCASSSRGASPYEQYFGPGTRLTVT.

The genes are TRBV6-6 and TRBJ1-2, with 7 bases that match TRBD1. The CDR3 length is 14 residues. In germline, CDR1 is MNHNY, CDR2 SVGAGI (reference sequence). The J segment lost 1 base and the V segment lost 5 bases, leaving 4 bases of the junction unmatched. CDR3 sequence: CASSRDSNNYGYTF. Written as DNA, the CDR3 is TGTGCCAGCAGTCGGGACAGTAATAACTATGGCTACACCTTC.

The chain combines TRBV6-1 with TRBJ2-7; no definite D call. The V and J ends lost 4 bases and 5 bases respectively, with 6 bases between them. Germline CDR1 MNHNS, CDR2 SASEGT. This CDR3 is 11 amino acids long. Here the CDR3 reads CASSARDEQYF. CDR3 coding DNA: TGTGCCAGCAGTGCCCGGGACGAGCAGTACTTC.

V usage is TRBV6-5 and J usage is TRBJ2-3; D is uncertain. The V gene lost 0 bases and the J gene lost 4 bases, with 8 bases spanning the gap. CDR1 and CDR2 (germline): MNHEY, SVGAGI. This CDR3 spans 14 amino acids. For the CDR3, the DNA is TGTGCCAGCAGTTACTCGTCCAGCGCAGATACGCAGTATTTT. Translated, it gives CASSYSSSADTQYF.

Worth noting for this clone: Other DNA sequences from this sample encode an identical CDR3 as well. This chain connects TRBV10-3 to TRBJ2-7, with 7 bases matching TRBD1. J was trimmed by 3 bases and V by 5 bases; bases with no gene match: 1. CDR1 and CDR2 from the germline V gene are ENHRY and SYGVKD. This CDR3 region has 12 residues. The CDR3 sequence is CAISRDSYEQYF. CDR3 sequence (DNA): TGTGCCATCAGTCGGGACAGCTACGAGCAGTACTTC.

This chain links TRBV5-6 with TRBJ2-3; perhaps TRBD2 as D (6 bases). Trimming took 1 base from V and 2 from J, leaving 14 bases between them. CDR3 length: 16 residues. From germline, CDR1 is SGHDT and CDR2 YYEEEE. The DNA of the CDR3 is TGTGCCAGCAGCTTGCTCGCGGGGCGAAACACAGATACGCAGTATTTT. Protein sequence: CASSLLAGRNTDTQYF.